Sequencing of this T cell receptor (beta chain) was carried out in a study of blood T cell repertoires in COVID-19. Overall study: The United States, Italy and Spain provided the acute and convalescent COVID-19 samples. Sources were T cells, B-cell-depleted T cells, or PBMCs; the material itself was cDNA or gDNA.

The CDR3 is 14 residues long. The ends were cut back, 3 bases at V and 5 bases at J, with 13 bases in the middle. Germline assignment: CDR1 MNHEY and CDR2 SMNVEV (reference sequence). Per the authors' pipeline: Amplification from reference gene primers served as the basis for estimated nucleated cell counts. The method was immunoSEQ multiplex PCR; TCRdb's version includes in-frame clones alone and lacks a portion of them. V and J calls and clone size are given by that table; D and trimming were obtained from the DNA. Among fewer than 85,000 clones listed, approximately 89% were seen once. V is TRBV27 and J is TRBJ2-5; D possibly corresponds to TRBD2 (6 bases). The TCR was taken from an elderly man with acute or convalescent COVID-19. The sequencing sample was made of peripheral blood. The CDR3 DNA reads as TGTGCCAGCAGTTTCGTCGGGACTTTGGAGACCCAGTACTTC. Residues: CASSFVGTLETQYF.